This T cell receptor beta chain is from a study of blood T cell repertoires in COVID-19. In the study overall: Both acute and convalescent COVID-19 samples were obtained from the United States, Italy and Spain. T cells, B-cell-depleted T cells, or PBMCs supplied cDNA or gDNA.

In the source study's methods: For nucleated cells, counts were estimated from reference gene primer amplification. The data were produced by immunoSEQ multiplex PCR, yet TCRdb's version contains in-frame clones alone and is incomplete. V and J calls and clone size follow that table, whereas D and trimming were derived from the DNA. This table holds fewer than 450,000 clones, around nine tenths found once. This clone appeared once. Seattle patients were enrolled while actively infected and followed longitudinally. V gave up 3 bases and J gave up 2 bases, with 8 bases separating them. The CDR3 is made up of 13 amino acids. Germline V gene lookup returns CDR1 MNHEY and CDR2 SVGAGI.

The chain employs TRBV6-5 and TRBJ2-7; D may be TRBD1 (5 bases). The TCR originated in a woman between 65 and 79 years old with COVID-19, enrolled during active disease. Sequencing was done on a sample of peripheral blood. As DNA, the CDR3 is TGTGCCAGCAGTTATGCAGGGCCCTACGAGCAGTACTTC. Encoded protein: CASSYAGPYEQYF.